A single sample gave rise to the 20 T cell receptor beta chains below, sequenced in a study of blood T cell repertoires in COVID-19. The method was immunoSEQ multiplex PCR; TCRdb's version includes in-frame clones alone and lacks a portion of them. The data contain about 300,000 clones, about 90% of them singletons. The specimen sequenced was peripheral blood. The receptors derive from a woman aged 45-65 years with COVID-19, enrolled during active disease.

This clone came up once. The rearrangement uses TRBV7-8 and TRBJ2-7, with D hard to call. V gave up 1 base and J gave up 0 bases, with 7 bases separating them. The CDR3 consists of 14 residues. Germline values: CDR1 SGHVS, CDR2 FQNEAQ. Here the CDR3 reads CASSLGAYSYEQYF. CDR3 in DNA: TGTGCCAGCAGCTTAGGCGCCTACTCCTACGAGCAGTACTTC.

The chain has TRBV4-3 and TRBJ2-1; 8 bases line up with TRBD2. V lost 1 base, J lost 4 bases, and 15 bases stayed unmatched. The germline V gene encodes CDR1 LGHNA and CDR2 YSLEER. This CDR3 has 19 residues. CDR3 nucleotide sequence: TGCGCCAGCAGCCAAGCCCCGGGACTAGAAGTTGTCCCGTACAATGAGCAGTTCTTC. Translated, it gives CASSQAPGLEVVPYNEQFF.

The rearrangement links TRBV12-5 to TRBJ2-7; 10 bases fit TRBD2. Trimming removed 5 bases from V and 2 bases from J; junction bases left unmatched: 3. In germline, CDR1 is LGHNT, CDR2 FRNRAP. The length of the CDR3 is 14 residues. The CDR3 protein is CASGIGLAAYEQYF. The CDR3 DNA follows: TGTGCTAGTGGTATAGGACTAGCGGCCTACGAGCAGTACTTC. The full variable domain, with the rest looked up from reference TRBV12-5 and TRBJ2-7, is DARVTQTPRHKVTEMGQEVTMRCQPILGHNTVFWYRQTMMQGLELLAYFRNRAPLDDSGMPKDRFSAEMPDATLATLKIQPSEPRDSAVYFCASGIGLAAYEQYFGPGTRLTVT.

The chain couples TRBV4-2 to TRBJ2-1; the D gene is possibly TRBD2 (6 bases). Trimming left V 1 base short and J 6 bases short, with 22 bases between. The CDR3 spans 18 residues. Germline V lookup: CDR1 LGHNA, CDR2 YNFKEQ. CDR3: CASSQASIILAPLNEQFF. CDR3 coding DNA: TGTGCCAGCAGCCAAGCCTCGATTATCCTAGCGCCTCTCAATGAGCAGTTCTTC.

This sequence joins TRBV5-8 and TRBJ1-1, with 7 bases lining up with TRBD1. CDR1 is SGHTS, CDR2 YDEGEE, per germline. This CDR3 comprises 15 residues. Germline trimming cut 0 bases from V and 4 bases from J; bases unmatched to any gene: 6. CDR3 in DNA: TGTGCCAGCAGCTTGGCCGACAGGGCCGTCACTGAAGCTTTCTTT. Its translation is CASSLADRAVTEAFF.

The chain employs TRBV7-9 and TRBJ1-2, with unresolved D. The CDR3 consists of 14 residues. The V gene's germline CDR1 is SEHNR and CDR2 FQNEAQ (reference sequence). The V gene lost 10 bases and the J gene lost 1 base, with 16 bases spanning the gap. CDR3 protein: CATRTQEGNYGYTF. The CDR3 DNA sequence: TGTGCCACCAGAACCCAGGAGGGTAACTATGGCTACACCTTC. Supplemented by reference TRBV7-9 and TRBJ1-2, the full variable domain reads DTGVSQNPRHKITKRGQNVTFRCDPISEHNRLYWYRQTLGQGPEFLTYFQNEAQLEKSRLLSDRFSAERPKGSFSTLEIQRTEQGDSAMYLCATRTQEGNYGYTFGSGTRLTVV.

This chain joins TRBV10-3 and TRBJ2-2, with TRBD1 matching over 9 bases. The V gene end was trimmed by 8 bases and the J gene end by 4 bases; junction bases not matched to a gene: 14. This CDR3 is built from 17 residues. Germline V gene data show CDR1 as ENHRY and CDR2 as SYGVKD. The CDR3 region has the DNA TGTGCCATCCCGACCAGGGGAGGGACAGGGTTCACCGGGGAGCTGTTTTTT. As protein: CAIPTRGGTGFTGELFF.

The chain has TRBV30 and TRBJ1-1; D might be TRBD1 (6 bases). The V gene's germline CDR1 is GTSNPN and CDR2 SVGIG (reference sequence). V lost 3 bases, J lost 0 bases, and 14 bases lay in between. The CDR3 is 15 amino acids. The CDR3: CAWRDRAWMNTEAFF. The CDR3 DNA follows: TGTGCCTGGAGGGACAGAGCCTGGATGAACACTGAAGCTTTCTTT.

This clone was counted only a few times. The chain couples TRBV11-2 to TRBJ1-2; 7 bases fit TRBD1. Germline CDR1 SGHAT, CDR2 FQNNGV. The CDR3 sequence is 13 residues long. J gave up 12 bases and V 5 bases, and 12 bases lay outside the gene matches. The CDR3 here is CASSEGGGNRHTF. For the CDR3, the DNA is TGTGCCAGCAGCGAAGGAGGGGGCAATCGACACACCTTC.

This clone was found once. At the DNA level, this CDR3 is encoded by other sequences in the same sample as well. The chain couples TRBV19 to TRBJ1-1; maybe TRBD1 (5 bases). CDR1 is LNHDA, CDR2 SQIVND, per germline (reference sequence). V was trimmed by 3 bases and J by 1 base, leaving 6 bases between them. This CDR3 region has 13 residues. In DNA form, the CDR3 reads TGTGCCAGTAGTATCGGGGGGAACACTGAAGCTTTCTTT. Its protein is CASSIGGNTEAFF.

The chain couples TRBV6-5 to TRBJ1-5; 10 bases line up with TRBD1. The trim removed 5 bases at V and 5 bases at J, leaving 6 bases unmatched. Germline V gene sequence: CDR1 MNHEY, CDR2 SVGAGI. CDR3 length equals 15 residues. The DNA for the CDR3 is TGTGCCAGCAGTCATCCCGGGACAGGGGATCAGCCCCAGCATTTT. It translates to CASSHPGTGDQPQHF.

The chain combines TRBV7-9 with TRBJ2-3, with TRBD2 matching over 13 bases. V shed 6 bases, J shed 1 base, and the junction held 4 bases outside the gene matches. The CDR3 consists of 16 residues. The germline CDR1 and CDR2 sequences are SEHNR and FQNEAQ (reference sequence). This CDR3 reads CASRGLAGDGTDTQYF. The CDR3 bases are TGTGCCAGCAGAGGACTAGCGGGAGATGGCACAGATACGCAGTATTTT.

V usage is TRBV5-4 and J usage is TRBJ2-7, with TRBD1 matching over 10 bases. The J segment lost 4 bases and the V segment lost 0 bases, leaving 1 base of the junction unmatched. The V gene's germline CDR1 is SGHNT and CDR2 YYREEE (reference sequence). The CDR3 spans 14 residues. This CDR3 is CASSLGTGGYEQYF. The CDR3 DNA reads TGTGCCAGCAGCTTGGGGACAGGGGGATACGAGCAGTACTTC.

The rearrangement links TRBV30 to TRBJ1-2, with D maybe TRBD1 (5 bases). V shed 3 bases and J shed 8 bases, with 19 bases lying between them. The CDR3 consists of 14 residues. Germline lookup yields CDR1 GTSNPN and CDR2 SVGIG (reference sequence). The CDR3 nucleotides read TGTGCCTGGAGGGATGCTGGAGGGACGGGAGGCTACACCTTC. Protein product: CAWRDAGGTGGYTF.

This chain joins TRBV14 and TRBJ2-5; D possibly corresponds to TRBD1 (5 bases). Trimming removed 0 bases at V and 2 bases at J, with 13 bases between. This CDR3 spans 16 amino acids. Germline CDR1 SGHDN, CDR2 FVKESK. In DNA form, the CDR3 reads TGTGCCAGCAGCCAAGATTTACAGGTTCGGCAAGAGACCCAGTACTTC. This codes for CASSQDLQVRQETQYF.

The chain couples TRBV9 to TRBJ2-3, with 11 bases identical to TRBD2. The germline gives CDR1 SGDLS, CDR2 YYNGEE. This CDR3 is 15 amino acids long. J was trimmed by 6 bases and V by 3 bases; bases with no gene match: 6. The CDR3 reads CASSETSGTKDTQYF. CDR3 DNA: TGTGCCAGCAGCGAGACTAGCGGGACAAAGGATACGCAGTATTTT.

The chain has TRBV6-4 and TRBJ2-1; 9 bases are shared with TRBD1. Trimming took 6 bases from V and 4 from J; bases not matched to a gene: 4. Germline V gives CDR1 MRHNA, CDR2 SNTAGT. The CDR3 is 14 residues long. As DNA, the CDR3 is TGTGCCAGCAGCAGGGACAGGGCGTACAATGAGCAGTTCTTC. Translated, it gives CASSRDRAYNEQFF.

Notes on this clone: The same CDR3 can be traced to other DNA sequences in this sample. The chain links TRBV27 to TRBJ2-7; weak D call: TRBD2 (6 bases). This CDR3 comprises 14 residues. CDR1 is MNHEY, CDR2 SMNVEV, per germline (reference sequence). V was cut by 3 bases and J by 0 bases, with 9 bases left in between. The CDR3 loop is CASSFTGGSYEQYF. For the CDR3, the DNA is TGTGCCAGCAGTTTTACCGGGGGCTCCTACGAGCAGTACTTC.

The sample holds a few counts of this clone. As DNA, the CDR3 is TGTGCCAGTAGTATGCAAAGAGCCTCACCCCTCCACTTT. As protein: CASSMQRASPLHF. The rearrangement links TRBV19 to TRBJ1-6, with unresolved D. The CDR3 is 13 residues long. V gave up 3 bases and J gave up 10 bases, with 10 bases separating them. Germline loops: CDR1 LNHDA, CDR2 SQIVND (reference sequence).

This clone has just a few counts. The chain couples TRBV29-1 to TRBJ1-1, with D possibly TRBD1 on 5 matching bases. The CDR3 totals 15 residues. Per germline, CDR1 SQVTM and CDR2 ANQGSEA. V lost 0 bases and J lost 4, with 15 bases in between. The CDR3 sequence is CSVEDPQGMGTEAFF. The DNA for the CDR3 is TGCAGCGTTGAAGATCCCCAGGGCATGGGCACTGAAGCTTTCTTT.